These 13 T cell receptor beta chains came from one sample sequenced in a study of cytomegalovirus exposure and HLA in healthy donors. The PCR had 60 Vbeta and 13 Jbeta primers. Clones were read by immunoSEQ multiplex PCR, and TCRdb kept only the in-frame ones, dropping some. The table includes about 94,000 clones, nearly 80% detected once. Sequenced sample: PBMCs. The receptors come from a woman in her 40s in good health and CMV-seronegative.

The V gene is TRBV6-6, the J gene TRBJ2-3, with 16 bases lining up with TRBD2. The ends lost 4 bases at V and 6 bases at J; junction bases unmatched: 4. CDR1 and CDR2 (germline): MNHNY, SVGAGI (reference sequence). There are 16 residues in the CDR3. CDR3 residues: CASSLGLAGGPDTQYF. The DNA for the CDR3 is TGTGCCAGCAGTTTGGGACTAGCGGGGGGGCCGGATACGCAGTATTTT.

The chain has TRBV14 and TRBJ1-1; TRBD1 agrees at 8 bases. V lost 6 bases and J lost 3; bases outside the gene matches: 12. The V gene's germline CDR1 is SGHDN and CDR2 FVKESK. This CDR3 contains 16 residues. The CDR3 region has the DNA TGTGCCAGCAGATTGCCCGGGACAGGTCGATACACTGAAGCTTTCTTT. It encodes CASRLPGTGRYTEAFF.

The V call is TRBV6-5, the J call TRBJ1-1, with TRBD1 matching 10 bases. Germline V lookup: CDR1 MNHEY, CDR2 SVGAGI. The CDR3 spans 15 residues. J gave up 10 bases and V 5 bases, and 13 bases lay outside the gene matches. CDR3 coding DNA: TGTGCCAGCAGTAGATTCGGACAGGGGGACTATGGAGCTTTCTTT. Translated: CASSRFGQGDYGAFF.

The chain couples TRBV9 to TRBJ2-1, with TRBD2 matching over 9 bases. Germline lookup yields CDR1 SGDLS and CDR2 YYNGEE. This CDR3 spans 15 amino acids. Trimming removed 5 bases from V and 4 bases from J; junction bases left unmatched: 7. CDR3 nucleotide sequence: TGTGCCAGCAGACCAGCGGGGGGCATGTACAATGAGCAGTTCTTC. Protein: CASRPAGGMYNEQFF.

This rearrangement joins TRBV6-5 to TRBJ1-2; 9 bases match TRBD1. This CDR3 is 14 amino acids long. Germline CDR1 and CDR2: MNHEY and SVGAGI. Trimming at V came to 6 bases and at J to 6 bases, leaving 8 bases not matched to a gene. This CDR3 is CASRTRQGEDGYTF. DNA for the CDR3: TGTGCCAGCAGGACCAGACAGGGGGAGGATGGCTACACCTTC.

The rearrangement uses TRBV30 and TRBJ2-1, with 9 bases identical to TRBD2. V trimming: 1 base; J trimming: 4 bases; junction bases outside the gene matches: 5. The CDR3 runs to 15 residues. Looked up from germline, CDR1 is GTSNPN and CDR2 is SVGIG (reference sequence). The CDR3 spells CAWSAPSGAYNEQFF. As DNA, the CDR3 is TGTGCCTGGAGTGCCCCTAGCGGGGCTTACAATGAGCAGTTCTTC.

This clone is a singleton in its sample. This chain joins TRBV5-4 and TRBJ1-1; a weak D match, TRBD1 (6 bases). Germline lookup yields CDR1 SGHNT and CDR2 YYREEE (reference sequence). The CDR3 contains 14 residues. V shed 4 bases and J shed 5 bases, with 15 bases lying between them. CDR3 protein: CASSLQSTGTEAFF. In nucleotides, the CDR3 is TGTGCCAGCAGCCTCCAGAGTACAGGGACTGAAGCTTTCTTT.

The V gene is TRBV6-5, the J gene TRBJ2-1, with a possible D match to TRBD1 (6 bases). V was cut by 0 bases and J by 8 bases, with 14 bases left in between. This CDR3 has 15 residues. Germline loops: CDR1 MNHEY, CDR2 SVGAGI. The CDR3 protein is CASSYSGARGDEQFF. The CDR3 DNA sequence: TGTGCCAGCAGTTACTCGGGGGCGCGTGGTGATGAGCAGTTCTTC.

This chain joins TRBV5-1 and TRBJ2-7; TRBD1 matches 7 bases. V shed 4 bases and J 7 bases; nucleotides not matched to a gene: 5. CDR1 is SGHRS, CDR2 YFSETQ, per germline. The CDR3 runs to 12 residues. In DNA, the CDR3 is TGCGCCAGCAGCCCGGGACAGCGGGAGCAGTACTTC. This gives the protein CASSPGQREQYF.

The chain joins TRBV30 to TRBJ2-2; 8 bases line up with TRBD1. Germline V gives CDR1 GTSNPN, CDR2 SVGIG (reference sequence). V shed 7 bases and J 7 bases; nucleotides not matched to a gene: 14. The CDR3 runs to 15 residues. CDR3 residues: CASRDRPSNLGELFF. DNA for the CDR3: TGTGCCTCCCGGGACAGGCCCTCTAATCTCGGGGAGCTGTTTTTT.

This clone turned up a few times. CDR3 coding DNA: TGCAGCGTTGGGAGGGGGCGGTACACTGAAGCTTTCTTT. Residues: CSVGRGRYTEAFF. The rearrangement uses TRBV29-1 and TRBJ1-1; 7 bases map to TRBD1. The junction had 5 bases not matched to a gene; V was cut back by 4 bases and J by 3 bases. The CDR3 is 13 amino acids. Per the germline V gene, CDR1 is SQVTM and CDR2 is ANQGSEA.

The chain recombines TRBV19 with TRBJ1-4, with D hard to call. From germline, CDR1 is LNHDA and CDR2 SQIVND (reference sequence). Trimming shortened V by 1 base and J by 5 bases, and 14 bases separated the two germline ends. The CDR3 totals 16 residues. The CDR3 region is CASSIGRVAVNEKLFF. The DNA of the CDR3 is TGTGCCAGTAGTATAGGTCGGGTAGCAGTAAATGAAAAACTGTTTTTT. Using reference TRBV19 and TRBJ1-4 for the parts outside the CDR3, the full variable domain is DGGITQSPKYLFRKEGQNVTLSCEQNLNHDAMYWYRQDPGQGLRLIYYSQIVNDFQKGDIAEGYSVSREKKESFPLTVTSAQKNPTAFYLCASSIGRVAVNEKLFFGSGTQLSVL.

J is TRBJ1-2 and V is TRBV27; no definite D call. Germline loops: CDR1 MNHEY, CDR2 SMNVEV (reference sequence). The CDR3 runs 13 residues. V was shortened by 7 bases and J by 2 bases, with 11 bases between the two germline ends. The CDR3 region has the DNA TGTGCCAGCATGCCAGCGGCGAACTATGGCTACACCTTC. Translated, it gives CASMPAANYGYTF.